This TCR beta chain derives from a study of shared clonotypes between healthy human individuals. The overall study: The plates for each donor numbered three CD4 naive, three CD4 memory, two CD8 naive and one CD8 memory.

CD4+ cells underwent separation, giving CD45RA+ naive and CD45RA-negative memory subsets. Study-wide points: Some naive CD4 clonotypes, around 4.9%, turned up in common across four donors.

V lost 3 bases to trimming and J lost 1 base, with 5 bases between them. This CDR3 has 12 residues. The germline gives CDR1 SGDLS, CDR2 YYNGEE. With regard to this clone: Antigen: not known.

Data came from immunoSEQ multiplex PCR; TCRdb stores just in-frame clones and leaves some out. Altogether 650,000 to 750,000 clones are present, about 78% being singletons, with the ten largest covering roughly 1.8%. This chain joins TRBV9 and TRBJ2-7; no definite D call. The sequencing input was memory CD4+ T cells sorted from blood. Sample subset: CD45RA-negative fraction. This clonotype originated in a woman in her 30s in good health. The CDR3 loop reads CASSGSSYEQYF. In nucleotides, the CDR3 is TGTGCCAGCAGCGGGTCTTCCTACGAGCAGTACTTC.